These 19 T cell receptor beta chains were sequenced from one sample in a study of blood T cells in healthy people across ages. Then a second PCR, running about 7 to 11 cycles, was carried out with a sample-barcoded 5' primer and a J-beta primer mix. MiXCR, applied by TCRdb to the 5' RACE reads, yields one record per CDR3 protein. The sample has 1.6 million or so distinct CDR3 sequences, about 31% seen once. The sequenced sample consisted of blood. These receptor sequences come from a woman in her twenties or thirties in good health.

With respect to this clonotype: An end of the junction differs from the germline gene, which may be a read error. The V gene is TRBV6-1, the J gene TRBJ1-1; D may be TRBD1 (5 bases). The CDR3 contains 13 residues. The germline CDR1 and CDR2 sequences are MNHNS and SASEGT. As DNA, the CDR3 is TGTGCCGGCAGCCTTGACGGGGGGGCTGAAGCTTTCTTT. It translates to CAGSLDGGAEAFF.

The genes are TRBV20-1 and TRBJ2-2, with D possibly matching TRBD2 (5 bases). CDR3 length equals 14 residues. The V end was cut by 6 bases, the J end by 3 bases, with 14 bases between. Germline loops: CDR1 DFQATT, CDR2 SNEGSKA (reference sequence). For the CDR3, the DNA is TGCAGTGCCGCGGACTGGTCGGACACCGGGGAGCTGTTTTTT. Translated, it gives CSAADWSDTGELFF.

A few counts support this clonotype. J is TRBJ2-7 and V is TRBV5-1, with TRBD1 matching over 9 bases. Trimming at V came to 4 bases and at J to 3 bases, leaving 8 bases not matched to a gene. In germline, CDR1 is SGHRS, CDR2 YFSETQ. CDR3 length equals 15 residues. The CDR3 region is CASSPGGTGYYEQYF. The CDR3 DNA sequence: TGCGCCAGCAGCCCAGGGGGGACAGGGTACTACGAGCAGTACTTC.

The sample holds a few counts of this clonotype. The J gene is TRBJ2-3, the V gene TRBV10-3; D call uncertain. Germline loops: CDR1 ENHRY, CDR2 SYGVKD. The CDR3 runs to 14 residues. V gave up 8 bases and J gave up 2 bases, with 14 bases separating them. The CDR3 loop is CAIQVGRDTDTQYF. The CDR3 coding sequence is TGTGCCATCCAAGTTGGGCGCGACACAGATACGCAGTATTTT.

V is TRBV12-3 or TRBV12-4 and J is TRBJ2-7; TRBD2 is a possible D gene (5 bases). The CDR3 has 16 residues. The germline V and J ends were trimmed by 0 bases and 0 bases, with 12 bases remaining between them. Written as DNA, the CDR3 is TGTGCCAGCAGTTTAGCCTGGACGGGGAGCTCCTACGAGCAGTACTTC. It yields the protein CASSLAWTGSSYEQYF.

This chain connects TRBV6-6 to TRBJ1-5, with TRBD1 identical over 11 bases. Germline V CDR1 and CDR2: MNHNY, SVGAGI (reference sequence). V was pared by 8 bases and J by 11 bases, with 20 bases of the junction left unmatched. The CDR3 has 17 residues. The DNA for the CDR3 is TGTGCCAGCGGGGTAATACGAAAGGGACAGGGGGGAGTGTCCCAGCATTTT. Translated: CASGVIRKGQGGVSQHF.

This chain links TRBV5-1 with TRBJ2-1; perhaps D is TRBD1 or TRBD2 (7 bases each). Trimming removed 4 bases from V and 4 bases from J, with 15 bases in between. The CDR3 loop spans 15 amino acids. Germline V lookup: CDR1 SGHRS, CDR2 YFSETQ. In nucleotides, the CDR3 is TGCGCCAGCAGCGACCAGGGGGGGGGATACAATGAGCAGTTCTTC. Residues: CASSDQGGGYNEQFF.

The chain couples TRBV20-1 to TRBJ2-3, with D perhaps being TRBD1 or TRBD2 (5 bases each). The CDR3 sequence is 13 residues long. Trimming stripped 5 bases from V and 10 bases from J, with 19 bases between. From germline, CDR1 is DFQATT and CDR2 SNEGSKA (reference sequence). CDR3 coding DNA: TGCAGTGCTCCCTTCGGGGCCCCGGAATCGCAGTATTTT. Its translation is CSAPFGAPESQYF.

This clonotype was seen ten or more times. This chain joins TRBV29-1 and TRBJ2-1, with D possibly matching TRBD2 (6 bases). The CDR3 sequence is 12 residues long. The germline V gene has CDR1 SQVTM and CDR2 ANQGSEA. V was shortened by 7 bases and J by 8 bases, with 15 bases between the two germline ends. CDR3 sequence reads: CSALGEEDEQFF. CDR3 in DNA: TGCAGCGCCCTGGGGGAGGAGGATGAGCAGTTCTTC.

The chain carries TRBV4-2 and TRBJ2-3, with 11 bases fitting TRBD2. CDR3 length: 14 amino acids. J gave up 6 bases and V 6 bases, and 5 bases lay outside the gene matches. Germline V gene lookup returns CDR1 LGHNA and CDR2 YNFKEQ. CDR3 nucleotide sequence: TGTGCCAGCAGTCCGATAGCGGGAGGGGATACGCAGTATTTT. Its translation: CASSPIAGGDTQYF.

The chain carries TRBV7-9 and TRBJ2-7, with 9 bases matching TRBD1. CDR3 size: 15 residues. Germline trimming cut 5 bases from V and 1 base from J; bases unmatched to any gene: 6. The germline gives CDR1 SEHNR, CDR2 FQNEAQ (reference sequence). The CDR3 region has the DNA TGTGCCAGCAGCACCCGGGACAGGGAATCCTACGAGCAGTACTTC. It specifies CASSTRDRESYEQYF.

This clonotype was seen a handful of times. The CDR3 DNA reads TGTGCCATCAAATCGGCGGACACTGAAGCTTTCTTT. It is translated as CAIKSADTEAFF. The chain has TRBV10-3 and TRBJ1-1; no reliable D call. V was clipped by 7 bases and J by 3 bases, with 9 bases between them. This CDR3 spans 12 amino acids. Per the germline V gene, CDR1 is ENHRY and CDR2 is SYGVKD.

This clonotype has only a few counts. The rearrangement links TRBV7-6 to TRBJ1-2; a possible D gene is TRBD1 (6 bases). Trimming shortened V by 3 bases and J by 3 bases, and 17 bases separated the two germline ends. The CDR3 covers 16 residues. The germline V gene has CDR1 SGHVS and CDR2 FNYEAQ. The CDR3 bases are TGTGCCAGCAGCTTGGGACATTCTGAGGCCCACTATGGCTACACCTTC. This codes for CASSLGHSEAHYGYTF.

This clonotype was detected many times. The chain joins TRBV29-1 to TRBJ2-7, with a tentative D call TRBD1 (8 bases). CDR3 size: 12 residues. V lost 6 bases to trimming and J lost 7 bases, with 16 bases between them. The germline CDR1 and CDR2 sequences are SQVTM and ANQGSEA. This CDR3 reads CSVLGQGGEQYF. CDR3 in DNA: TGCAGCGTCCTTGGACAGGGAGGGGAGCAGTACTTC.

The chain recombines TRBV18 with TRBJ2-3; D assignment may be TRBD1 or TRBD2 (8 bases each). V shed 3 bases and J shed 3 bases, with 16 bases lying between them. CDR1 KGHSH and CDR2 LQKENI come from the germline V gene. The CDR3 is made up of 16 amino acids. The CDR3 DNA sequence: TGTGCCAGCTCACCCGGACAGGGCGGGAGGACAGATACGCAGTATTTT. This sequence encodes CASSPGQGGRTDTQYF. Looking up the rest from reference TRBV18 and TRBJ2-3 gives the full variable domain: NAGVMQNPRHLVRRRGQEARLRCSPMKGHSHVYWYRQLPEEGLKFMVYLQKENIIDESGMPKERFSAEFPKEGPSILRIQQVVRGDSAAYFCASSPGQGGRTDTQYFGPGTRLTVL.

V gene TRBV30 combines with J gene TRBJ2-3, with D hard to call. This CDR3 region has 12 residues. The germline CDR1 and CDR2 sequences are GTSNPN and SVGIG (reference sequence). V was cut by 1 base and J by 6 bases, with 8 bases left in between. CDR3 DNA: TGTGCCTGGAGTGCCTCCTCGGATACGCAGTATTTT. Its translation is CAWSASSDTQYF.

This clonotype was seen more than once but under ten times. V and J are TRBV5-1 and TRBJ2-5; D is perhaps TRBD1 (6 bases). Judging by the DNA end, TRBJ2-7 fits better; the J call may be wrong. CDR3 length: 15 amino acids. The germline CDR1 and CDR2 sequences are SGHRS and YFSETQ. CDR3 in DNA: TGCGCCAGCAGCTTGGGAGGGGACACAACCTACGAGCAGTACTTC. As protein: CASSLGGDTTYEQYF.

The rearrangement joins TRBV7-9 to TRBJ1-5; 7 nucleotides match TRBD1. CDR3 length: 14 amino acids. The germline V gene has CDR1 SEHNR and CDR2 FQNEAQ (reference sequence). V lost 1 base to trimming and J lost 7 bases; unmatched junction nucleotides: 4. The DNA for the CDR3 is TGTGCCAGCAGCTTAGGACAGGGAGAACAGCCCCAGCATTTT. This codes for CASSLGQGEQPQHF.

As to this clonotype: One end of the junction does not line up with germline, which may come from a read error. The gene calls are TRBV20-1 and TRBJ2-1; 7 nucleotides align to TRBD1. This CDR3 is 14 amino acids long. Per germline, CDR1 DFQATT and CDR2 SNEGSKA (reference sequence). The CDR3 loop reads CSVKGASSYSEQFF. In DNA form, the CDR3 reads TGCAGTGTAAAGGGGGCGAGCTCCTACAGTGAGCAGTTCTTC.